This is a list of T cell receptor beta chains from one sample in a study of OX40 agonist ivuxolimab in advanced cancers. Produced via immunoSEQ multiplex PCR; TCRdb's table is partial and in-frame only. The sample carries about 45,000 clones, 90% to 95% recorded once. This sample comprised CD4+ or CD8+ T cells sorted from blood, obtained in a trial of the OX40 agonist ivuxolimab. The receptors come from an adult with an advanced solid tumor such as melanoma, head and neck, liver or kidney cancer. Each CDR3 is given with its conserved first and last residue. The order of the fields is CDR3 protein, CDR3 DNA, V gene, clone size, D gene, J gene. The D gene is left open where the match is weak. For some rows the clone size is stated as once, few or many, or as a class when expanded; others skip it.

CDR3: CASSLLAGGPQETQYF
DNA: TGTGCCAGCAGCTTACTAGCGGGAGGGCCTCAGGAGACCCAGTACTTC
V: TRBV7-9
size: -
D: TRBD2
J: TRBJ2-5

CDR3: CASNIGQGNEQYF
DNA: TGTGCCAGCAATATCGGACAGGGAAACGAGCAGTACTTC
V: TRBV6-6
size: -
D: TRBD1
J: TRBJ2-7

CDR3: CASSLGAMGEQYF
DNA: TGTGCCAGCAGCCTAGGGGCTATGGGCGAGCAGTACTTC
V: TRBV13
size: -
D: -
J: TRBJ2-7

CDR3: CASSLAGNGELFF
DNA: TGCGCCAGCAGCTTGGCGGGCAACGGGGAGCTGTTTTTT
V: TRBV5-1
size: -
D: -
J: TRBJ2-2

CDR3: CASSLPGRTGEQYF
DNA: TGTGCCAGCAGCTTGCCAGGCAGGACGGGGGAGCAGTACTTC
V: TRBV5-6
size: once
D: -
J: TRBJ2-7

CDR3: CASSQVGGVDNEQFF
DNA: TGCGCCAGCAGCCAAGTGGGGGGTGTTGACAATGAGCAGTTCTTC
V: TRBV4-3
size: -
D: -
J: TRBJ2-1

CDR3: CASSFDRARQPQHF
DNA: TGTGCCAGCAGTTTCGACAGGGCGAGACAGCCCCAGCATTTT
V: TRBV27
size: -
D: TRBD1
J: TRBJ1-5

CDR3: CAISESATNEKLFF
DNA: TGTGCCATCAGTGAGTCTGCGACTAATGAAAAACTGTTTTTT
V: TRBV10-3
size: -
D: -
J: TRBJ1-4

CDR3: CASSVGTGGGEKLFF
DNA: TGTGCCAGCAGCGTGGGGACAGGGGGTGGTGAAAAACTGTTTTTT
V: TRBV9
size: once
D: TRBD1
J: TRBJ1-4

CDR3: CASSGTGMGAYEQYF
DNA: TGTGCCAGTAGTGGCACAGGGATGGGCGCCTACGAGCAGTACTTC
V: TRBV19
size: -
D: -
J: TRBJ2-7

CDR3: CASSPEGAYEQYF
DNA: TGTGCCAGCAGCCCAGAGGGGGCCTACGAGCAGTACTTC
V: TRBV13
size: -
D: -
J: TRBJ2-7

CDR3: CASSYSGQGRLDF
DNA: TGTGCCAGCAGCTACTCCGGTCAGGGTCGATTGGACTTC
V: TRBV28
size: -
D: -
J: TRBJ2-7

CDR3: CASSEAGVQRSTDTQYF
DNA: TGTGCCAGCAGTGAAGCGGGGGTCCAGCGGTCCACAGATACGCAGTATTTT
V: TRBV2
size: -
D: -
J: TRBJ2-3

CDR3: CASSPDRHGREQYF
DNA: TGTGCCAGCAGCCCTGACAGGCATGGGCGTGAGCAGTACTTC
V: TRBV7-6
size: -
D: -
J: TRBJ2-7

CDR3: CASSSSGSSYNEQFF
DNA: TGTGCCAGCAGTTCTAGCGGTTCTTCCTACAATGAGCAGTTCTTC
V: TRBV13
size: -
D: TRBD2
J: TRBJ2-1

CDR3: CAIKRVSTDTQYF
DNA: TGTGCCATCAAAAGGGTGAGCACAGATACGCAGTATTTT
V: TRBV11-2
size: -
D: -
J: TRBJ2-3

CDR3: CASNDRGGAGANVLTF
DNA: TGTGCCAGCAATGACAGGGGGGGTGCTGGGGCCAACGTCCTGACTTTC
V: TRBV11-3
size: -
D: TRBD1
J: TRBJ2-6

CDR3: CASSYGGMNTEAFF
DNA: TGCGCCAGCAGCTACGGGGGAATGAACACTGAAGCTTTCTTT
V: TRBV4-1
size: -
D: -
J: TRBJ1-1

CDR3: CASSQNDRNYGYTF
DNA: TGCGCCAGCAGCCAAAATGACAGAAACTATGGCTACACCTTC
V: TRBV4-1
size: -
D: -
J: TRBJ1-2

CDR3: CASSRTSGNTGELFF
DNA: TGTGCCAGCAGTCGGACTAGCGGGAACACCGGGGAGCTGTTTTTT
V: TRBV28
size: once
D: TRBD2
J: TRBJ2-2

CDR3: CASSVGLAGGPGTDTQYF
DNA: TGTGCCAGCAGCGTCGGACTAGCGGGAGGTCCAGGCACAGATACGCAGTATTTT
V: TRBV9
size: -
D: TRBD2
J: TRBJ2-3

CDR3: CASSYYGSTDTQYF
DNA: TGTGCCAGCAGTTACTACGGGAGCACAGATACGCAGTATTTT
V: TRBV6-5
size: once
D: -
J: TRBJ2-3

CDR3: CASSPGLAGGLYNEQFF
DNA: TGCGCCAGCAGCCCAGGACTAGCGGGAGGCCTGTACAATGAGCAGTTCTTC
V: TRBV4-3
size: -
D: TRBD2
J: TRBJ2-1

CDR3: CSAKDRGMGEQYF
DNA: TGCAGCGCAAAAGACAGGGGAATGGGCGAGCAGTACTTC
V: TRBV29-1
size: -
D: TRBD1
J: TRBJ2-7

CDR3: CASSLGQGIFYEQYF
DNA: TGCGCCAGCAGCTTGGGTCAGGGTATATTCTACGAGCAGTACTTC
V: TRBV5-1
size: -
D: -
J: TRBJ2-7

CDR3: CASSLGTSGQETQYF
DNA: TGTGCCAGCAGTTTAGGGACTAGCGGTCAAGAGACCCAGTACTTC
V: TRBV27
size: -
D: TRBD2
J: TRBJ2-5

CDR3: CASSSYLGQGQETQYF
DNA: TGTGCCAGCAGTTCCTACTTAGGACAGGGTCAAGAGACCCAGTACTTC
V: TRBV28
size: -
D: TRBD1
J: TRBJ2-5

CDR3: CASSLAGLIQETQYF
DNA: TGTGCCAGCAGCTTAGCGGGGCTGATCCAAGAGACCCAGTACTTC
V: TRBV7-6
size: -
D: -
J: TRBJ2-5

CDR3: CSVTSGLALNEQFF
DNA: TGCAGCGTTACGTCGGGACTAGCGCTCAATGAGCAGTTCTTC
V: TRBV29-1
size: -
D: TRBD2
J: TRBJ2-1

CDR3: CASSLYGESSYEQYF
DNA: TGTGCCAGCAGTTTATACGGGGAGAGCTCCTACGAGCAGTACTTC
V: TRBV28
size: -
D: -
J: TRBJ2-7

CDR3: CSARALAEQFF
DNA: TGCAGTGCTAGAGCCCTAGCGGAGCAGTTCTTC
V: TRBV20-1
size: once
D: -
J: TRBJ2-1

CDR3: CASSFGDGTYEQYF
DNA: TGTGCCAGCAGTTTTGGAGACGGAACCTACGAGCAGTACTTC
V: TRBV27
size: -
D: -
J: TRBJ2-7

CDR3: CASTKGQGSYEQYF
DNA: TGTGCCAGCACCAAGGGACAGGGAAGCTACGAGCAGTACTTC
V: TRBV9
size: -
D: TRBD1
J: TRBJ2-7

CDR3: CASSLAGRAYEQYF
DNA: TGTGCCAGCAGCTTAGCAGGGAGGGCCTACGAGCAGTACTTC
V: TRBV5-6
size: -
D: TRBD2
J: TRBJ2-7

CDR3: CASSQSKLGAGMLTEAFF
DNA: TGCGCCAGCAGTCAATCGAAACTCGGGGCAGGGATGTTAACTGAAGCTTTCTTT
V: TRBV23-1
size: -
D: -
J: TRBJ1-1

CDR3: CASSQGTGTSTDTQYF
DNA: TGCGCCAGCAGCCAAGGTACAGGAACTAGCACAGATACGCAGTATTTT
V: TRBV4-3
size: -
D: -
J: TRBJ2-3

CDR3: CASSVGGQGNQPQHF
DNA: TGTGCCAGCAGCGTAGGGGGACAGGGGAATCAGCCCCAGCATTTT
V: TRBV9
size: -
D: TRBD1
J: TRBJ1-5

CDR3: CASSIPNYGYTF
DNA: TGTGCCAGTAGTATACCAAATTATGGCTACACCTTC
V: TRBV19
size: once
D: -
J: TRBJ1-2

CDR3: CASSATTSLNLWPGELFF
DNA: TGTGCCAGCAGCGCCACCACCTCACTCAACCTCTGGCCCGGGGAGCTGTTTTTT
V: TRBV9
size: -
D: -
J: TRBJ2-2

CDR3: CASSGLAGLQETQYF
DNA: TGTGCCAGCAGTGGACTAGCGGGACTCCAAGAGACCCAGTACTTC
V: TRBV2
size: -
D: TRBD2
J: TRBJ2-5

CDR3: CASSFGVREEQYF
DNA: TGTGCCAGCAGCTTTGGGGTTCGGGAAGAGCAGTACTTC
V: TRBV7-9
size: -
D: -
J: TRBJ2-7

CDR3: CASSVEGGPSYEQYF
DNA: TGTGCCAGCAGCGTAGAGGGGGGCCCCTCCTACGAGCAGTACTTC
V: TRBV9
size: -
D: -
J: TRBJ2-7

CDR3: CASSGIRTGTVEETQYF
DNA: TGTGCCAGCAGCGGTATACGGACAGGGACAGTTGAAGAGACCCAGTACTTC
V: TRBV5-6
size: -
D: TRBD1
J: TRBJ2-5

CDR3: CASSQVRRNTDTQYF
DNA: TGCGCCAGCAGCCAAGTCAGGAGGAACACAGATACGCAGTATTTT
V: TRBV4-1
size: -
D: -
J: TRBJ2-3

CDR3: CASSPRGINEQFF
DNA: TGTGCCAGCAGCCCGAGGGGTATCAATGAGCAGTTCTTC
V: TRBV11-2
size: -
D: -
J: TRBJ2-1